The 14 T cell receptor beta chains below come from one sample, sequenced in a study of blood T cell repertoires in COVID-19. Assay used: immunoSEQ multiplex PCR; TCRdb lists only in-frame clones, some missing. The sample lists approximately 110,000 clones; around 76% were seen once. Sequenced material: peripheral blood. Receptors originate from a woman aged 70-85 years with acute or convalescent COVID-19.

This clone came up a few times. The CDR3 here is CASSTTTGRNSPLHF. Here the CDR3 DNA reads TGTGCCAGCAGTACGACGACAGGGCGGAATTCACCCCTCCACTTT. This chain uses TRBV6-2 or TRBV6-3 with TRBJ1-6; 7 bases match TRBD1. This CDR3 spans 15 amino acids. Germline CDR1 is MNHEY and CDR2 is SVGEGT. The V gene end was trimmed by 5 bases and the J gene end by 7 bases; junction bases not matched to a gene: 8.

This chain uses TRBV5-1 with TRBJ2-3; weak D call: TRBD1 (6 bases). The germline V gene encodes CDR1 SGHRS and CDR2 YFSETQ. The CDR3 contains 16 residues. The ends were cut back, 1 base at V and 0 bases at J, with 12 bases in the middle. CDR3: CASSLNRDMSTDTQYF. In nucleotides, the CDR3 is TGCGCCAGCAGCTTGAACCGGGACATGAGCACAGATACGCAGTATTTT.

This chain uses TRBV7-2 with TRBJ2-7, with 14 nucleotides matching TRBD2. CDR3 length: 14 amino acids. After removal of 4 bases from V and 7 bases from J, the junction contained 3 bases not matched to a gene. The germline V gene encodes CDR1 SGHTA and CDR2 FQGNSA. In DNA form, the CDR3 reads TGTGCCAGCAGCTCCGGACTAGCGGGGGGTGAGCAGTACTTC. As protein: CASSSGLAGGEQYF.

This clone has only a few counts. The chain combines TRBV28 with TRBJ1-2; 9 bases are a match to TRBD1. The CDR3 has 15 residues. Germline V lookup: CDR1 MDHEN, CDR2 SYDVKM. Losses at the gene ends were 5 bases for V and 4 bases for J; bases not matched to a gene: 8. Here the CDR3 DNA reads TGTGCCAGCAGTACCGGGACAGGGAGAGCCTATGGCTACACCTTC. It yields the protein CASSTGTGRAYGYTF.

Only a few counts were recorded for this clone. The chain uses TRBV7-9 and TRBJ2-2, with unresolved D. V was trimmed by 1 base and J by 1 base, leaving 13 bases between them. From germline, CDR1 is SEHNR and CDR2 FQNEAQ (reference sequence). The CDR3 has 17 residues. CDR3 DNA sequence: TGTGCCAGCAGCTTAGTTTGGCGGAATGTGAACACCGGGGAGCTGTTTTTT. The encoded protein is CASSLVWRNVNTGELFF.

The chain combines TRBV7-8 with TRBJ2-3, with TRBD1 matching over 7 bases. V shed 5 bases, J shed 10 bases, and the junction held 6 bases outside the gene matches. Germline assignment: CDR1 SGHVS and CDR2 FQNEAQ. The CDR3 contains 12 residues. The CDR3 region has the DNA TGTGCCAGCAGCCACGGACAGGTTGCGCAGTATTTT. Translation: CASSHGQVAQYF.

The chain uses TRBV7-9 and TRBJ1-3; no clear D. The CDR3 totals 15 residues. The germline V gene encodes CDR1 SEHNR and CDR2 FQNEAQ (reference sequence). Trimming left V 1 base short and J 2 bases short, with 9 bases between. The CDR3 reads CASSLDSGPGNTIYF. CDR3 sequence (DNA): TGTGCCAGCAGCTTAGACTCAGGTCCTGGAAACACCATATATTTT.

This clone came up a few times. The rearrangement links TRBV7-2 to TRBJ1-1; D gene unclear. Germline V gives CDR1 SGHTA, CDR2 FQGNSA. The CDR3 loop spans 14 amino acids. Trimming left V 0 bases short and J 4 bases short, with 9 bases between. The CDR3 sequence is CASSLALGATEAFF. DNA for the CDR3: TGTGCCAGCAGCTTAGCCCTCGGAGCCACTGAAGCTTTCTTT.

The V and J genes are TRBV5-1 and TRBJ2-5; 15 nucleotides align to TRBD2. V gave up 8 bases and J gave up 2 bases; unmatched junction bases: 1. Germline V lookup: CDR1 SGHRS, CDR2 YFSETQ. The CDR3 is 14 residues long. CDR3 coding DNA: TGCGCCAGTGGACTAGCGGGGGGGCAAGAGACCCAGTACTTC. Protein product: CASGLAGGQETQYF.

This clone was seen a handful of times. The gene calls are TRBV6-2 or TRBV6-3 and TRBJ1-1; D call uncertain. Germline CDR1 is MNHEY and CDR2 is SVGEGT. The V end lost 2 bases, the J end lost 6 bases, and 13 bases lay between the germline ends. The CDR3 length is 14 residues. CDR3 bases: TGTGCCAGCAGTTACCTCGAGGGCAGATCTGAAGCTTTCTTT. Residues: CASSYLEGRSEAFF.

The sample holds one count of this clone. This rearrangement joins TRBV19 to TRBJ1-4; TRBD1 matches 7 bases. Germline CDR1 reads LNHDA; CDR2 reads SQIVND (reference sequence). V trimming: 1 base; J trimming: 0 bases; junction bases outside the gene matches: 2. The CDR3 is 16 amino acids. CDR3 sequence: CASSIGGTATNEKLFF. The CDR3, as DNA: TGTGCCAGTAGTATAGGAGGGACAGCAACTAATGAAAAACTGTTTTTT.

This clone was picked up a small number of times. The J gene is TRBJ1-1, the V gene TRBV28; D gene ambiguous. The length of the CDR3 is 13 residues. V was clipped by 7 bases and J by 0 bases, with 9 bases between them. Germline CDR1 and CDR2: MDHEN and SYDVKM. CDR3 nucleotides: TGTGCCAGCAAGGCCAGGCTGAACACTGAAGCTTTCTTT. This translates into CASKARLNTEAFF.

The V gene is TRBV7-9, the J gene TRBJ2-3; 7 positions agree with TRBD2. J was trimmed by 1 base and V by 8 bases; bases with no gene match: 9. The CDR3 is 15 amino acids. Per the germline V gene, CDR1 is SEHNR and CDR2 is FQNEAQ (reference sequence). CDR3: CASSLADVRTDTQYF. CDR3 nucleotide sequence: TGTGCCAGCTCCCTAGCGGACGTGCGCACAGATACGCAGTATTTT.

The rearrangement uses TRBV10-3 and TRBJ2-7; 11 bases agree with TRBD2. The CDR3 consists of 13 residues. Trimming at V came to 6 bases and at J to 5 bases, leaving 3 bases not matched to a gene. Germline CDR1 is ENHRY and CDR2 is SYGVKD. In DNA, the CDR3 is TGTGCCATCAGACTTAGCGGGGGGGACGAGCAGTACTTC. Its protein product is CAIRLSGGDEQYF.